A selection of T cell receptor beta chains follows, all from one sample in a study of response to subunit inactivated influenza vaccine. TCRdb re-analysed the RT-PCR reads in MiXCR, keeping a single row per CDR3 protein. The data show about 500,000 distinct CDR3 sequences, 16% seen once. The sequencing used CD4+ T cells sorted from PBMCs, collected 23 to 25 months after vaccination. The receptors were gathered from a man aged 50 to 75 who received an inactivated influenza vaccine. Each CDR3 is given with its conserved first and last residue. A D gene is named only where the DNA matches it firmly. Only part of the rows carry a size: once, few, many, or a class if the clone is expanded.

j_call cdr3_length clone_size d_call v_call cdr3_aa cdr3_nt
TRBJ2-1 20 many TRBD2 TRBV20-1 CSARDFTGLAGGSSYNEQFF TGCAGTGCTAGAGACTTTACAGGACTAGCGGGAGGGAGCTCCTACAATGAGCAGTTCTTC
TRBJ2-1 16 - - TRBV20-1 CSAGTPSPSSYNEQFF TGCAGTGCTGGAACCCCTAGCCCGAGCTCCTACAATGAGCAGTTCTTC
TRBJ1-1 15 few - TRBV9 CASSLGADLGTEAFF TGTGCCAGCAGCTTAGGGGCGGACTTGGGCACTGAAGCTTTCTTT
TRBJ1-4 14 - - TRBV20-1 CSARDLGSTEKLFF TGCAGTGCTAGAGATCTCGGGTCTACTGAAAAACTGTTTTTT
TRBJ1-5 12 - - TRBV6-2/TRBV6-3 CASSRGVQPQHF TGTGCCAGCAGTCGTGGAGTTCAGCCCCAGCATTTT
TRBJ2-3 16 - - TRBV6-1 CASRLNPTRGTDTQYF TGTGCCAGCAGACTCAACCCGACCCGGGGGACAGATACGCAGTATTTT
TRBJ2-3 14 few TRBD1 TRBV7-2 CASRPTGLTDTQYF TGTGCCAGCAGACCGACAGGGCTCACAGATACGCAGTATTTT
TRBJ2-5 14 once - TRBV7-8 CASSPNGYQETQYF TGTGCCAGCAGCCCTAACGGGTACCAAGAGACCCAGTACTTC
TRBJ2-1 15 many TRBD1 TRBV11-2 CASSLTGTGVSEQFF TGTGCCAGCAGCTTAACCGGGACAGGGGTTAGTGAGCAGTTCTTC
TRBJ2-7 14 many - TRBV15 CATSKLGPSYEQYF TGTGCCACCAGCAAACTAGGTCCCTCCTACGAGCAGTACTTC
TRBJ2-7 16 few TRBD2 TRBV4-3 CASSRIAGVPGYEQYF TGCGCCAGCAGTCGGATAGCGGGGGTCCCCGGCTACGAGCAGTACTTC
TRBJ2-1 12 once TRBD2 TRBV11-2 CASSQGSGEKFF TGTGCCAGCAGCCAAGGTAGCGGGGAAAAGTTCTTC
TRBJ2-1 14 - - TRBV5-1 CASSLKGGLNEQFF TGCGCCAGCAGCTTGAAAGGAGGGCTCAATGAGCAGTTCTTC
TRBJ2-7 11 many TRBD2 TRBV10-2 CASSGGGEQYF TGCGCCAGCAGTGGGGGAGGGGAGCAGTACTTC
TRBJ2-7 16 many - TRBV5-5 CASSIASAATLHEQYF TGTGCCAGCAGCATCGCTAGCGCCGCTACTCTCCACGAGCAGTACTTC
TRBJ2-1 16 - TRBD2 TRBV9 CASSVTGLARQYEQFF TGTGCCAGCAGCGTGACGGGACTAGCGCGGCAATATGAGCAGTTCTTC
TRBJ2-3 18 few TRBD2 TRBV20-1 CSALPTRLAGSLTDTQYF TGCAGTGCTCTACCAACCCGGCTAGCGGGCTCCCTCACAGATACGCAGTATTTT
TRBJ2-5 13 - - TRBV10-3 CAISPGQWETQYF TGTGCCATCAGCCCCGGACAGTGGGAGACCCAGTACTTC
TRBJ1-2 15 few - TRBV5-5 CASSSIGQSYYGYTF TGTGCCAGCAGCTCAATTGGACAGTCATACTATGGCTACACCTTC
TRBJ2-1 15 - TRBD2 TRBV4-3 CASSQALAGYNEQFF TGCGCCAGCAGCCAAGCTCTAGCGGGATACAATGAGCAGTTCTTC
TRBJ2-1 14 many - TRBV3-1 CASSQGSGSNEQFF TGTGCCAGCAGCCAAGGGTCAGGTAGCAATGAGCAGTTCTTC
TRBJ2-7 15 few - TRBV5-1 CASSLPGQSNYEQYF TGCGCCAGCAGCTTACCCGGGCAATCTAACTACGAGCAGTACTTC
TRBJ2-7 15 - - TRBV3-1 CASSLTDSFAYEQYF TGTGCCAGCAGCCTAACGGACAGCTTTGCCTACGAGCAGTACTTC
TRBJ2-3 13 few - TRBV5-1 CASRPENTDTQYF TGCGCCAGCAGACCAGAGAACACAGATACGCAGTATTTT
TRBJ2-1 15 - - TRBV13 CASSLGTVSLNEQFF TGTGCCAGCAGCTTAGGTACAGTTTCCCTCAATGAGCAGTTCTTC
TRBJ2-5 13 - - TRBV7-9 CASSRDTKETQYF TGTGCCAGCAGTCGGGACACCAAAGAGACCCAGTACTTC
TRBJ1-6 14 - - TRBV15 CATSRDRVRSPLHF TGTGCCACCAGCAGAGACAGGGTCCGATCACCCCTCCACTTT
TRBJ2-3 13 many - TRBV3-1 CASSPNSGSTQYF TGTGCCAGCAGCCCGAATTCAGGATCGACGCAGTATTTT
TRBJ2-3 13 - TRBD1 TRBV27 CASSGRQGSTQYF TGTGCCAGCAGTGGGAGACAGGGGAGTACGCAGTATTTT
TRBJ2-7 16 - - TRBV28 CASSPSGGSGVYEQYF TGTGCCAGCAGTCCGTCCGGGGGCAGTGGGGTATACGAGCAGTACTTC
TRBJ2-5 19 - TRBD2 TRBV3-1 CASSQEPGTSGGSQETQYF TGTGCCAGCTCCCAAGAGCCCGGGACTAGCGGGGGCTCTCAAGAGACCCAGTACTTC
TRBJ2-7 17 few - TRBV25-1 CASSDSTLMTGQYEQYF TGTGCCAGCAGTGATTCGACACTCATGACGGGGCAGTACGAGCAGTACTTC
TRBJ1-1 14 - TRBD1 TRBV5-1 CASSLDRIGTEAFF TGCGCCAGCAGTTTGGACAGGATAGGTACTGAAGCTTTCTTT
TRBJ1-1 13 few - TRBV6-1 CASSREALSRAFF TGTGCCAGCAGTCGAGAGGCCCTAAGTCGGGCTTTCTTT
TRBJ2-2 13 - - TRBV6-1 CASSDIGVGELFF TGTGCCAGCAGTGATATCGGGGTCGGGGAGCTGTTTTTT
TRBJ1-1 13 few TRBD1 TRBV20-1 CSAQGAVNTEAFF TGCAGTGCTCAGGGGGCTGTGAACACTGAAGCTTTCTTT
TRBJ2-1 14 - - TRBV20-1 CSAFGQGIYNEQFF TGCAGTGCGTTTGGGCAGGGAATTTACAATGAGCAGTTCTTC
TRBJ1-5 15 few - TRBV4-3 CASSSRAHSNQPQHF TGCGCCAGCAGCTCCCGGGCCCATAGCAATCAGCCCCAGCATTTT
TRBJ2-1 14 few TRBD2 TRBV7-2 CASSTIGLAGEKLF TGTGCCAGCAGCACTATCGGACTAGCGGGAGAAAAGCTCTTC
TRBJ2-1 15 few TRBD1 TRBV6-1 CASSRSGQGGNEQFF TGTGCCAGCAGCAGGTCCGGACAGGGAGGCAATGAGCAGTTCTTC
TRBJ2-5 11 - - TRBV21-1 CASIEEETQYF TGTGCCAGCATAGAAGAAGAGACCCAGTACTTC
TRBJ1-3 21 - - TRBV28 CASSLITIAPNREFFGNTIYF TGTGCCAGCAGTCTTATAACAATTGCCCCTAACAGGGAGTTTTTTGGAAACACCATATATTTT
TRBJ2-1 13 few - TRBV24-1 CATSDLGWSEQFF TGTGCCACCAGTGATTTAGGTTGGTCCGAGCAGTTCTTC
TRBJ2-3 13 few - TRBV9 CASAFRSTDTQYF TGTGCCAGCGCTTTCAGAAGCACAGATACGCAGTATTTT
TRBJ2-7 12 few - TRBV24-1 CATSGNTYEQYF TGTGCCACCAGTGGCAACACCTACGAGCAGTACTTC
TRBJ2-5 12 few - TRBV10-3 CAISAAQETQYF TGTGCCATCAGTGCAGCTCAAGAGACCCAGTACTTC
TRBJ2-1 14 - TRBD2 TRBV7-2 CASRRLAGPNEQFF TGTGCCAGCCGTCGACTAGCGGGACCAAATGAGCAGTTCTTC
TRBJ2-1 14 many TRBD2 TRBV9 CASSAGLAGREQFF TGTGCCAGCAGCGCGGGACTAGCGGGGCGTGAGCAGTTCTTC
TRBJ1-2 14 - TRBD1 TRBV6-1 CASSEPQRGRGYTF TGTGCCAGCAGTGAACCTCAGAGGGGGCGCGGCTACACCTTC
TRBJ2-7 16 few - TRBV5-5 CASSLVGQSGTYEQYF TGTGCCAGCAGCTTGGTGGGGCAGTCAGGCACCTACGAGCAGTACTTC
TRBJ1-1 14 few - TRBV7-9 CASSPRVGDTEAFF TGTGCCAGCAGCCCCCGGGTAGGAGACACTGAAGCTTTCTTT
TRBJ2-1 17 many - TRBV28 CASSLFGGGRSYNEQFF TGTGCCAGCAGTTTATTTGGTGGGGGCCGCTCCTACAATGAGCAGTTCTTC